Reported below is one T cell receptor (beta chain). Germline V CDR1 and CDR2: SGDLS, YYNGEE. The CDR3 has 13 amino acids. In preparing the TRB cDNA libraries, 5' RACE with UMI labels was used. TCRdb reanalyzed the 5' RACE reads and collapses them to one entry per CDR3 protein, without DNA. This table lists about 24,000 distinct CDR3 sequences. The record originates from a study of CXCR3-negative and CXCR3-positive naive CD8 T cells. The genes are TRBV9 and TRBJ2-3; the TCRdb call, TRBD2, lacks DNA for checking. The source of this sequence is a human donor in good health. Some clones in this sample may be carry-over from other donors' samples. Specimen: naive CXCR3- CD8+ T cells from blood. Subset defined: CD45RO-CCR7+CD27+CD95- naive CD8+ T cells lacking CXCR3 (TNR3-). The chain's CDR3 is CASSAGGTDTQYF.